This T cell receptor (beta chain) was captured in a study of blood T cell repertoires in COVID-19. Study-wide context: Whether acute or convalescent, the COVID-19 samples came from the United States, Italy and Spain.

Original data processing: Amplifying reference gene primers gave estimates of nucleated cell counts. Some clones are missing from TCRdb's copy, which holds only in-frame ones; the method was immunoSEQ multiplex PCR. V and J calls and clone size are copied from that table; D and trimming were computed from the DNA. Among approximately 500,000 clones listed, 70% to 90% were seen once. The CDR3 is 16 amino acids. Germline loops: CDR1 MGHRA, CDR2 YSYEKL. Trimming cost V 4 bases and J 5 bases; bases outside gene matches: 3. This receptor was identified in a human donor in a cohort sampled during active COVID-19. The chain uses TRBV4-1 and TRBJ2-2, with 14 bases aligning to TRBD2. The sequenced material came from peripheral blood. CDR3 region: CASSPGLAGETGELFF. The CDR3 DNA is TGCGCCAGCAGCCCGGGACTAGCGGGAGAGACCGGGGAGCTGTTTTTT.